This T cell receptor beta chain was observed in a study of blood T cell repertoires in COVID-19. Across the whole study: The origin of the acute and convalescent COVID-19 samples was the United States, Italy and Spain. Sources were T cells, B-cell-depleted T cells, or PBMCs; the material itself was cDNA or gDNA.

Germline-derived CDR1 and CDR2 are SQVTM and ANQGSEA. CDR3 size: 15 residues. Trimming removed 7 bases at V and 8 bases at J, with 24 bases between. Authors' data handling: By means of reference gene primer amplification, nucleated cell counts were estimated. The protocol was immunoSEQ multiplex PCR, while the TCRdb copy is restricted to in-frame clones and leaves out a portion. The V and J calls and clone size were taken over from that table, and D and trimming were inferred from the DNA. The data contain 95,000 to 110,000 clones, 75% to 90% of them singletons. This clone came up once. This clonotype was obtained from a human donor in a cohort sampled during active or convalescent COVID-19. The rearrangement joins TRBV29-1 to TRBJ2-1; D is perhaps TRBD1 (5 bases). What was sequenced was peripheral blood. DNA for the CDR3: TGCAGCGCGCTAAACTCTGGGGCACTGACCCATGAGCAGTTCTTC. Translated: CSALNSGALTHEQFF.